This is a list of T cell receptor beta chains from one sample in a study of shared clonotypes between healthy human individuals. The protocol was immunoSEQ multiplex PCR, while the TCRdb copy is restricted to in-frame clones and leaves out a portion. The table lists a few hundred thousand clones, roughly 91% of them singletons, with around 15% in the top ten. Sequencing was performed on memory CD8+ T cells sorted from blood. These receptors were taken from a man aged 18-30 years in good health. Each CDR3 is given with its conserved first and last residue. The order of the fields is clone size, J gene, D gene, V gene, CDR3 DNA, CDR3 protein. The D gene is left open where the match is weak. Clone size is given for some rows only: seen once, a few or many times, or a class if the clone is expanded.

>-|TRBJ1-3|TRBD1|TRBV10-2
TGCGCCAGCAGGGACCCGGGGACAGGGAACTCTGGAAACACCATATATTTT
CASRDPGTGNSGNTIYF
>-|TRBJ1-1|-|TRBV9
TGTGCCAGCAGCGTAGGGGGCACTGAAGCTTTCTTT
CASSVGGTEAFF
>-|TRBJ2-3|-|TRBV4-1
TGCGCCAGCAGCCAAGTGGTCAGGGGACTCACAGATACGCAGTATTTT
CASSQVVRGLTDTQYF
>-|TRBJ2-7|TRBD2|TRBV29-1
TGCAGCGTTTGGGACTACAGTAGCGAGCAGTACTTC
CSVWDYSSEQYF
>-|TRBJ1-2|-|TRBV5-6
TGTGCCAGCAGCTTAGAAGGGAAAAATGGCTACACCTTC
CASSLEGKNGYTF
>-|TRBJ2-7|TRBD1|TRBV28
TGTGCCAGCAGTTTAGGAGACAGGGTCTACGAGCAGTACTTC
CASSLGDRVYEQYF
>-|TRBJ2-7|TRBD2|TRBV5-1
TGCGCCAGCAGCTTGGCGTCTAGCGGGGTCTACGAGCAGTACTTC
CASSLASSGVYEQYF
>-|TRBJ2-7|TRBD2|TRBV13
TGTGCCAGCAGCTTAGTGGACGTCGGCGGGGGCTACGAGCAGTACTTC
CASSLVDVGGGYEQYF
>-|TRBJ1-3|-|TRBV27
TGTGCCAGCAGACCCGACATCTCTGGAAACACCATATATTTT
CASRPDISGNTIYF
>-|TRBJ2-5|TRBD1|TRBV13
TGTGCCAGCAGCCAGACCGGGACAGGGGGAGAGACCCAGTACTTC
CASSQTGTGGETQYF
>-|TRBJ1-2|TRBD1|TRBV2
TGTGCCAGAACGACAGGGAATGGCTACACCTTC
CARTTGNGYTF
>-|TRBJ2-7|TRBD1|TRBV13
TGTGCCAGCAGCTTCGGCCAGGGGGCGTCCGAGCAGTACTTC
CASSFGQGASEQYF
>once|TRBJ2-3|TRBD1|TRBV5-1
TGCGCCAGCAGCTCTCGACAGGGTCAAAGCCCAGATACGCAGTATTTT
CASSSRQGQSPDTQYF
>-|TRBJ1-2|-|TRBV7-2
TGTGCCAGCATAGAACTAAATCTGGGAACGGCGTATGGCTACACCTTC
CASIELNLGTAYGYTF
>-|TRBJ2-7|TRBD2|TRBV2
TGTGCCAGCAGAGCCGGGACTAGCGGGATTTACGAGCAGTACTTC
CASRAGTSGIYEQYF
>-|TRBJ1-2|TRBD1|TRBV6-1
TGTGCCAGCAGTGAAACCGGGACAGGGTATGGCTACACCTTC
CASSETGTGYGYTF
>many|TRBJ2-5|-|TRBV19
TGTGCCAGTAGTACAACAGGAGAGACCCAGTACTTC
CASSTTGETQYF
>-|TRBJ1-2|-|TRBV30
TGTGCCTGGAGAGTCGGGGGCCCTGGCTACACCTTC
CAWRVGGPGYTF
>once|TRBJ1-1|TRBD1|TRBV27
TGTGCCAGCAGTCCCTCGACAGGGGGGAGCACTGAAGCTTTCTTT
CASSPSTGGSTEAFF
>once|TRBJ2-2|TRBD2|TRBV7-2
TGTGCCAGCAGCTCCCAGCTAGCGGGAGTTGCAGGGGAGCTGTTTTTT
CASSSQLAGVAGELFF
>-|TRBJ1-1|-|TRBV28
TGTGCCAGCAGTTTACCTATTACAGGGCCCACTGAAGCTTTCTTT
CASSLPITGPTEAFF
>once|TRBJ2-1|TRBD1|TRBV6-1
TGTGCCAGCAGTGAAGTGTGGGGATCACAGGGGTCCTACAATGAGCAGTTCTTC
CASSEVWGSQGSYNEQFF
>-|TRBJ2-3|TRBD2|TRBV6-5
TGTGCCAGCAGTTCAGGACTAGCGCCAGATACGCAGTATTTT
CASSSGLAPDTQYF
>-|TRBJ2-1|-|TRBV15
TGTGCCACCAGCAGTTTGGGGACGGGCAATGAGCAGTTCTTC
CATSSLGTGNEQFF
>-|TRBJ1-3|TRBD1|TRBV27
TGTGCCAGCAGACCGTCGGACAGGAGTGGAAACACCATATATTTT
CASRPSDRSGNTIYF
>-|TRBJ1-5|TRBD1|TRBV28
TGTGCCAGCAGTCACCAGGGGGCGATCAATCAGCCCCAGCATTTT
CASSHQGAINQPQHF
>many|TRBJ1-2|-|TRBV5-6
TGTGCCAGCAGCTTGGTTGACGATTTTGGCTACACCTTC
CASSLVDDFGYTF
>-|TRBJ2-1|-|TRBV29-1
TGCAGCGTTGTCCGACTGACAGGCCCTTTCTACAATGAGCAGTTCTTC
CSVVRLTGPFYNEQFF
>-|TRBJ1-2|-|TRBV29-1
TGCAGCGTTGAGGATCCAGGGGATGTGAACTATGGCTACACCTTC
CSVEDPGDVNYGYTF
>-|TRBJ2-5|-|TRBV4-3
TGCGCCAGCAGCCAAGATCTGACAGACCAAGAGACCCAGTACTTC
CASSQDLTDQETQYF
>once|TRBJ2-3|-|TRBV15
TGTGCCACCAGGGACGGACCGTTTAGCACAGATACGCAGTATTTT
CATRDGPFSTDTQYF
>-|TRBJ2-5|TRBD2|TRBV4-2
TGTGCCAGCAGCCAAGGGTGGGGACTAGCGGGGGGACGGGATACGGAGACCCAGTACTTC
CASSQGWGLAGGRDTETQYF
>-|TRBJ2-3|TRBD2|TRBV5-1
TGCGCCAGCAATTTAGATGGGACTATACTCGATATCACAGATACGCAGTATTTT
CASNLDGTILDITDTQYF
>once|TRBJ1-1|-|TRBV11-2
TGTGCCAGCAGCTTAGGTCAGCTTGAAGCTTTCTTT
CASSLGQLEAFF
>once|TRBJ1-2|-|TRBV30
TGTGCCTGGACCTGGCGGGGGGCTTGGGGCTACACCTTC
CAWTWRGAWGYTF
>-|TRBJ1-2|TRBD1|TRBV11-2
TGTGCCAGCAGCAGGGGACAGGTCTATGGCTACACCTTC
CASSRGQVYGYTF
>-|TRBJ2-1|TRBD2|TRBV5-5
TGTGCCAGCAGCTTGGAGGCTAGCGGGGCCTACAATGAGCAGTTCTTC
CASSLEASGAYNEQFF
>-|TRBJ2-2|-|TRBV10-3
TGTGCCATCAGTGAGCTGGGGGCAGGGCTCGACACCGGGGAGCTGTTTTTT
CAISELGAGLDTGELFF
>-|TRBJ2-3|TRBD1|TRBV2
TGTGCCAGTAAGTTTTATTTGGACAGGAGAGGGGCAGATACGCAGTATTTT
CASKFYLDRRGADTQYF
>-|TRBJ2-7|TRBD1|TRBV18
TGTGCCAGCTCACCACCGTTCAGACAGGGGTACGAGCAGTACTTC
CASSPPFRQGYEQYF
>-|TRBJ1-1|-|TRBV5-1
TGCGCCAGCGGGGTAGGGATGAACACTGAAGCTTTCTTT
CASGVGMNTEAFF
>-|TRBJ1-4|-|TRBV7-9
TGTGCCAGCAGCACGGGGGTGGGCGAGACGGAAAAACTGTTTTTT
CASSTGVGETEKLFF
>few|TRBJ1-5|-|TRBV21-1
TGTGCCAGCAGCAAGGCAGGGCCATACCAGCCCCAGCATTTT
CASSKAGPYQPQHF
>medium-sized|TRBJ1-6|-|TRBV7-9
TGTGCCAGCAGCTTCTCATCCCCTGATGGTTCACCCCTCCACTTT
CASSFSSPDGSPLHF
>-|TRBJ1-2|-|TRBV5-1
TGCGCCAGCAGCTTGAGTCCACTACCTAACTATGGCTACACCTTC
CASSLSPLPNYGYTF